The 15 T cell receptor beta chains given below trace back to one sample, sequenced in a study of Graves' ophthalmopathy and Graves' hyperthyroidism. RNA transcripts served as template for amplifying TCR beta CDR3 sequences. The library came from an HTBI-primed first-round RT-PCR and a second-round multiplex PCR. TCRdb recomputed calls from the multiplex PCR reads with MiXCR, one row per CDR3 protein. The table records about 640,000 distinct CDR3 sequences, over 40% of them present only once. Source material: peripheral blood. These TCRs come from an adult man with Graves' ophthalmopathy.

This rearrangement joins TRBV19 to TRBJ1-1, with 7 bases that match TRBD1. CDR1 LNHDA and CDR2 SQIVND come from the germline V gene (reference sequence). The V gene end was trimmed by 5 bases and the J gene end by 4 bases; junction bases not matched to a gene: 4. The length of the CDR3 is 13 residues. CDR3 amino acids: CASSVGQITEAFF. For the CDR3, the DNA is TGTGCCAGTAGTGTGGGACAGATCACTGAAGCTTTCTTT.

At least ten counts were recorded for this clonotype. The J gene is TRBJ1-2, the V gene TRBV10-3; D not resolved. From germline, CDR1 is ENHRY and CDR2 SYGVKD. The CDR3 runs 12 residues. Trimming removed 2 bases from V and 4 bases from J, with 5 bases in between. The CDR3 nucleotides are TGTGCCATCAGTGAGACAGCCTATGGCTACACCTTC. Protein product: CAISETAYGYTF.

In its sample, this clonotype was seen many times. V and J are TRBV20-1 and TRBJ2-5; TRBD1 aligns across 10 bases. The CDR3 loop spans 14 amino acids. The V gene's germline CDR1 is DFQATT and CDR2 SNEGSKA (reference sequence). J gave up 6 bases and V 6 bases, and 10 bases lay outside the gene matches. The DNA for the CDR3 is TGCAGTGCGCCCGGGACAGGGGTCATAAAGACCCAGTACTTC. Translating gives CSAPGTGVIKTQYF.

Points on this clonotype: A much larger clone is a single base away; this may be a read error. The chain joins TRBV10-3 to TRBJ2-5; D remains unclear. The CDR3 runs 14 residues. Germline CDR1 is ENHRY and CDR2 is SYGVKD. The CDR3 reads CASRRDTAQETQCF. Written as DNA, the CDR3 is TGTGCCAGCAGAAGGGATACAGCTCAAGAGACCCAGTGCTTC.

The table lists this clonotype with a few counts. The chain uses TRBV20-1 and TRBJ2-7; 14 bases are shared with TRBD2. Germline V gene sequence: CDR1 DFQATT, CDR2 SNEGSKA (reference sequence). The trim removed 7 bases at V and 3 bases at J, leaving 8 bases unmatched. The CDR3 contains 15 residues. This CDR3 is CSGRLAGGPFYEQYF. The CDR3 region has the DNA TGCAGTGGCCGACTAGCGGGAGGGCCCTTCTACGAGCAGTACTTC.

This clonotype was detected ten times or more. Written as DNA, the CDR3 is TGTGCCATCAGTGAGGGGGAGGTGACTCCTATAAGTGGCACTGAAGCTTTCTTT. This gives the protein CAISEGEVTPISGTEAFF. V gene TRBV10-3 combines with J gene TRBJ1-1; D gene uncertain. V shed 2 bases and J shed 4 bases, with 23 bases lying between them. The CDR3 runs 18 residues. CDR1 and CDR2 from the germline V gene are ENHRY and SYGVKD.

The gene calls are TRBV29-1 and TRBJ1-1, with D tentatively TRBD1 (5 bases). CDR1 and CDR2 from the germline V gene are SQVTM and ANQGSEA. The length of the CDR3 is 14 residues. The ends were cut back, 0 bases at V and 4 bases at J, with 12 bases in the middle. The CDR3 here is CSVEDPDGGTEAFF. In nucleotides, the CDR3 is TGCAGCGTTGAAGATCCGGACGGGGGCACTGAAGCTTTCTTT. The full variable domain, its missing parts supplied by reference TRBV29-1 and TRBJ1-1, is SAVISQKPSRDICQRGTSLTIQCQVDSQVTMMFWYRQQPGQSLTLIATANQGSEATYESGFVIDKFPISRPNLTFSTLTVSNMSPEDSSIYLCSVEDPDGGTEAFFGQGTRLTVV.

V and J are TRBV20-1 and TRBJ1-4; D is uncertain. The length of the CDR3 is 13 residues. V dropped 2 bases and J dropped 8 bases, with 12 bases sitting between them. Germline V lookup: CDR1 DFQATT, CDR2 SNEGSKA (reference sequence). The CDR3 reads CSARHPTGEKLFF. The CDR3 DNA follows: TGCAGTGCTAGACACCCCACGGGAGAAAAACTGTTTTTT.

The chain is built from TRBV12-3 or TRBV12-4 and TRBJ1-5, with 8 nucleotides matching TRBD1. CDR3 size: 15 residues. The J segment lost 7 bases and the V segment lost 5 bases, leaving 10 bases of the junction unmatched. The CDR3 DNA is TGTGCCAGCAGTCCCCCAGGGGGCGTAGACCAGCCCCAGCATTTT. It encodes CASSPPGGVDQPQHF.

As to this clonotype: Relative to the germline gene, one junction end is altered; a read error may explain this. The V and J genes are TRBV10-3 and TRBJ1-5; 7 bases map to TRBD1. Germline V gene sequence: CDR1 ENHRY, CDR2 SYGVKD. The CDR3 loop spans 14 amino acids. CDR3 loop: CASSFGRGYQPQHF. In DNA form, the CDR3 reads TGTGCCAGCAGTTTCGGCAGGGGGTATCAGCCCCAGCATTTT.

This clonotype has a count of ten or more. The V call is TRBV15, the J call TRBJ2-7; no clear D gene. Per the germline V gene, CDR1 is LNHNV and CDR2 is YYDKDF (reference sequence). The germline V and J ends were trimmed by 2 bases and 5 bases, with 16 bases remaining between them. CDR3 length: 15 residues. This CDR3 is CATSRLRLLGNEQYF. CDR3 DNA: TGTGCCACCAGCAGATTAAGGTTATTAGGTAACGAGCAGTACTTC.

Worth noting for this clonotype: A read error may be the cause here, since a much bigger clone is one base away. This chain links TRBV19 with TRBJ2-5; 8 bases align to TRBD2. Unmatched junction bases numbered 13, after V lost 2 bases and J lost 5 bases. The CDR3 consists of 17 residues. Germline V lookup: CDR1 LNHDA, CDR2 SQIVND (reference sequence). Here the CDR3 DNA reads TGTGCCAGTAGTATAAGGGGGAGCGGGAGTCAGCAGGAGACCCAGTACTTC. This codes for CASSIRGSGSQQETQYF.

This clonotype was seen ten or more times. At one boundary the junction diverges from the germline segment, which might be a read error. The J gene is TRBJ1-1, the V gene TRBV5-6; a weak D match, TRBD1 (5 bases). There are 13 residues in the CDR3. Germline CDR1 reads SGHDT; CDR2 reads YYEEEE. CDR3 bases: TGTGCCAGCAGCTTCTCGGACATCACTAAAGCTTTCTTT. As protein: CASSFSDITKAFF.

The chain is built from TRBV7-2 and TRBJ1-3; the D gene is possibly TRBD1 (6 bases). The CDR3 length is 18 residues. The germline V gene has CDR1 SGHTA and CDR2 FQGNSA. The germline V and J ends were trimmed by 2 bases and 0 bases, with 17 bases remaining between them. Written as DNA, the CDR3 is TGTGCCAGCAGCTTATTCGAGGGGGACTCTTTCTCTGGAAACACCATATATTTT. Protein: CASSLFEGDSFSGNTIYF.

The chain combines TRBV12-3 or TRBV12-4 with TRBJ1-1, with D perhaps TRBD1 (5 bases). The length of the CDR3 is 12 residues. V lost 4 bases and J 13 bases, leaving 16 bases between the germline ends. CDR3 DNA: TGTGCCAGCAGTTCCGGGACTAGCGGGGGTTTCTTT. It codes for CASSSGTSGGFF.